This TCR beta chain was sequenced for a study of cytomegalovirus exposure and HLA in healthy donors. Study-level points and caveats: Earlier analysis found most TCR beta V segments productive about 90% or about 30% of the time. The study designated some 180 TCR beta chains cytomegalovirus-associated.

The primer mix had 60 Vbeta and 13 Jbeta primers. Assay used: immunoSEQ multiplex PCR; TCRdb lists only in-frame clones, some missing. The profile shows over 150,000 clones, 87% of them singletons. V lost 5 bases to trimming and J lost 0 bases, with 4 bases between them. Germline loops: CDR1 MNHNS, CDR2 SASEGT. CDR3 length: 13 amino acids. In regard to this clone: Its antigen is still unknown.

Donors were ostensibly healthy at sampling, although undocumented immune exposures were probable. The sequencing input was PBMCs. The rearrangement joins TRBV6-1 to TRBJ1-4; D is unresolved. This TCR was recovered from a girl under three years old in good health and CMV-seronegative. The CDR3 region has the DNA TGTGCCAGCAGTCTAGCAACTAATGAAAAACTGTTTTTT. Encoded protein: CASSLATNEKLFF.